The clone carrying this T cell receptor (beta chain) turned up a few times. Its matching antigen is unknown. The data are from a study of blood T cells in healthy people across ages. Notes on the study in general: Researchers said unsorted PBMCs prevented a conclusive naive versus antigen-experienced comparison. Older age coincided with a roughly linear decline in TCR beta diversity per million T cells.

Samples had at least 6.5 million PBMCs isolated from them. RNA extraction gave at least 5.5 micrograms of total RNA per sample. With a J-beta primer mix and a sample-barcoded 5' primer, a second PCR ran about 7 to 12 cycles. TCRdb recomputed calls from the 5' RACE reads with MiXCR, one row per CDR3 protein. The table lists about 1.1 million distinct CDR3 sequences, roughly two fifths of them singletons. The sample consisted of blood. The clonotype comes from a man aged 18-30 years in good health.

CDR3 sequence reads: CASSLDFSGEQFF. DNA of the CDR3: TGTGCCAGCAGCTTAGACTTTAGTGGGGAGCAGTTCTTC. The gene calls are TRBV11-2 and TRBJ2-1; D gene uncertain. V lost 0 bases and J 10 bases, leaving 10 bases between the germline ends. Germline loops: CDR1 SGHAT, CDR2 FQNNGV. The CDR3 totals 13 residues.